Presented here are 7 T cell receptor beta chains from one specimen sequenced in a study of cytomegalovirus exposure and HLA in healthy donors. The PCR used 60 Vbeta and 13 Jbeta primers. Sequencing was performed with immunoSEQ multiplex PCR; in TCRdb, only in-frame clones are kept and a portion is missing. The sample includes 110,000 to 150,000 clones, approximately 78% of them seen just once. The sample comprised PBMCs. The receptors come from a female donor in good health and CMV-seronegative.

This chain links TRBV13 with TRBJ2-4, with a possible D match to TRBD1 (5 bases). V gave up 4 bases and J gave up 2 bases, with 21 bases separating them. Germline CDR1 PRHDT, CDR2 FYEKMQ (reference sequence). The CDR3 runs to 18 residues. The CDR3: CASSSPRIAGSSKNIQYF. CDR3 in DNA: TGTGCCAGCAGCTCCCCGCGCATAGCAGGGTCATCCAAAAACATTCAGTACTTC.

The genes are TRBV28 and TRBJ2-7; 7 bases fit TRBD1. This CDR3 spans 18 amino acids. Trimming at V came to 5 bases and at J to 3 bases, leaving 19 bases not matched to a gene. Germline V CDR1 and CDR2: MDHEN, SYDVKM. The CDR3 loop is CASSEPLHRTGAYYEQYF. The DNA for the CDR3 is TGTGCCAGCAGTGAACCACTACATCGGACAGGAGCATACTACGAGCAGTACTTC.

A few counts support this clone. CDR3 nucleotides: TGCGCCAGCAGCCAAGAAATGACAAGGAACACTGAAGCTTTCTTT. Amino acid sequence: CASSQEMTRNTEAFF. This chain uses TRBV4-3 with TRBJ1-1, with D hard to call. From germline, CDR1 is LGHNA and CDR2 YSLEER. V lost 0 bases to trimming and J lost 1 base, with 9 bases between them. The CDR3 consists of 15 residues.

The genes are TRBV19 and TRBJ2-7, with D unclear. The V gene lost 0 bases and the J gene lost 7 bases, with 10 bases spanning the gap. Germline CDR1 reads LNHDA; CDR2 reads SQIVND (reference sequence). The CDR3 extends over 13 amino acids. CDR3 region: CASSIDLRGEQYF. The CDR3 DNA is TGTGCCAGTAGTATAGATCTACGAGGTGAGCAGTACTTC.

The chain joins TRBV15 to TRBJ1-1, with no clear D. Trimming left V 0 bases short and J 2 bases short, with 16 bases between. This CDR3 spans 17 amino acids. Germline-derived CDR1 and CDR2 are LNHNV and YYDKDF (reference sequence). CDR3 DNA: TGTGCCACCAGCAGAGATTACAGTATCCGAGAAAACACTGAAGCTTTCTTT. Translating it yields CATSRDYSIRENTEAFF.

The V call is TRBV7-9, the J call TRBJ2-6; 9 nucleotides match TRBD1. The length of the CDR3 is 17 residues. In germline, CDR1 is SEHNR, CDR2 FQNEAQ (reference sequence). J was trimmed by 2 bases and V by 5 bases; bases with no gene match: 7. Here the CDR3 reads CASSPGTGNTGANVLTF. CDR3 nucleotides: TGTGCCAGCAGCCCCGGGACAGGGAATACTGGGGCCAACGTCCTGACTTTC.

This sequence joins TRBV7-2 and TRBJ2-7; tentatively, D is TRBD1 (5 bases). Trimming cost V 2 bases and J 6 bases, with 11 bases left between them. CDR3 length: 13 amino acids. CDR1 SGHTA and CDR2 FQGNSA come from the germline V gene. Here the CDR3 reads CASSLSQGGEQYF. The CDR3 DNA is TGTGCCAGCAGCTTATCGCAGGGCGGCGAGCAGTACTTC.